This T cell receptor beta chain is drawn from a study of human T cells and chemical hapten exposure. The study's findings and limits: DPC sensitization did not alter TCRs above 1 in 1000 frequency.

CDR1 is SEHNR and CDR2 is FQNEAQ in the germline V gene (reference sequence). With 5 bases removed from V and 10 bases from J, the gap between germline ends came to 18 bases. The CDR3 loop spans 14 amino acids. TCRdb processed the RACE reads anew with MiXCR; each CDR3 protein has one entry. The table has roughly 190,000 distinct CDR3 sequences, approximately 20% seen once. The time point is: patch test 1, 2 weeks after DPC sensitization. The treatment was: therapeutic diphenylcyclopropenone sensitization with weekly scalp DPC. Concerning this clonotype: The antigen is not known.

This clonotype originated in a woman aged 45 to 65 with alopecia areata. Some clones in this sample may be carry-over from other donors' samples. The specimen comprised whole blood, sampled in connection with sensitization to the hapten diphenylcyclopropenone (DPC). V and J are TRBV7-9 and TRBJ1-5; no definite D call. CDR3: CASSVDAGSSPQHF. The CDR3 bases are TGTGCCAGCAGCGTCGACGCCGGGTCCAGTCCCCAGCATTTT.